The clone carrying this T cell receptor (beta chain) has just a few counts. Its cognate antigen is unknown. The CDR3 totals 14 residues. CDR1 and CDR2 from the germline V gene are SGHDN and FVKESK. V lost 4 bases and J lost 2, with 11 bases in between. Healthy Caucasian individuals made up all the donors. This entry belongs to a study of identical twins. Study-wide results and caveats: Partly confounded zero-insertion analyses could result from invariant MAIT and iNKT cells. The more abundant beta clonotypes in cord blood had fewer insertions, and memory repertoires did not show this.

Template switching created a universal primer site, and the cDNA included unique molecular identifiers. TCRdb analysed the 5' RACE reads with MiXCR anew, one entry per CDR3 protein. The sample lists 570,000 or so distinct CDR3 sequences; around 9.6% were seen once. This sample also appeared in a second study, on yellow fever vaccine responses in identical twins.

This receptor was taken from a woman between 18 and 30 years old in good health. This rearrangement joins TRBV14 to TRBJ2-5; D not certain. The sequencing sample was made of PBMCs. CDR3 region: CASSPLYRQETQYF. The CDR3 bases are TGTGCCAGCAGCCCCCTTTACAGACAAGAGACCCAGTACTTC.